Below, one T cell receptor beta chain is given with its context. This clonotype showed up many times. Its cognate antigen has yet to be identified. The record has no base qualities; no much larger clone is one base away. Instrument on record: Illumina HiSeq 1500. TCRdb redid the processing of the public reads, applying fastp at Q25 and MiXCR, and retained in-frame beta chains. For every CDR3 protein sequence, its rows merge into one entry that carries the most common genes and DNA. The sample data list hundreds of thousands of distinct CDR3 sequences, and 20% to 25% of these were observed just once. 6.5% to 10% of the sample belongs to the ten largest clones. CDR1 and CDR2, per the germline V gene, are MDHEN and SYDVKM. Unmatched junction bases come to 2, with V trimmed by 4 bases and J by 7 bases. The CDR3, cysteine through phenylalanine, is 14 amino acids long. The DNA shown is the 42-base CDR3, in frame from base 1.

These data originate in a study of T cell repertoires in cytomegalovirus infection (dated 2019 in TCRdb). Describing the broader study: Donor HLA type was relevant to the analysis, as public TCR beta signatures indicated carriage of CMV infection together with the matching HLA type. Study-wide findings and limitations: In both this cohort and an independent cohort of over 350 donors, the cumulative frequency of public TCR beta family members distinguished carriers of CMV infection plus the relevant HLA type. In the ex vivo response, HLA-C-restricted CMV-specific TCR beta clonotypes were dominant, and in two of eight donors the single most frequent clonotype came from this HLA-C-restricted group.

The TCR sequence derives from a human donor in good health (CMV status not recorded). Some clones in this sample may be carry-over from other donors' samples. Source material: CD8+ T cells from PBMCs. This receptor chain uses TRBV28 and TRBJ1-6, and 9 junctional nucleotides match TRBD1. CDR3 region: CASSSGTGNSPLHF. In nucleotides, the sequence is TGTGCCAGCAGTTCCGGGACAGGGAATTCACCCCTCCACTTT.